The next 4 T cell receptor beta chains were all read from a single sample in a study of T cells in Graves' hyperthyroidism and ophthalmopathy. There were TCR beta CDR3 regions amplified from RNA transcripts. Using the HTBI primer set, a first-round RT-PCR was run on the TCR CDR3. One entry per CDR3 protein, called by TCRdb with MiXCR from the multiplex PCR reads. The sample includes around 620,000 distinct CDR3 sequences, 15% to 20% of them seen just once. Material: blood. The receptors come from a woman younger than 45 with Graves' hyperthyroidism.

This clonotype has a handful of counts. The chain couples TRBV4-2 to TRBJ2-1; D is ambiguous. The CDR3 covers 12 residues. Germline CDR1 is LGHNA and CDR2 is YNFKEQ. V lost 1 base and J 10 bases, leaving 8 bases between the germline ends. CDR3 sequence (DNA): TGTGCCAGCAGCCAAGGGGAAATGGAGCAGTTCTTC. This gives the protein CASSQGEMEQFF.

Here the CDR3 DNA reads TGTGCCAGCAGTATAACCTCAGAGGGGGATACGCAGTATTTT. Protein: CASSITSEGDTQYF. V usage is TRBV12-3 or TRBV12-4 and J usage is TRBJ2-3; D assignment may be TRBD1 or TRBD2 (5 bases each). Trimming removed 5 bases at V and 6 bases at J, with 15 bases between. The CDR3 length is 14 residues.

The sample holds many counts of this clonotype. V is TRBV20-1 and J is TRBJ2-7; D is undetermined. Germline V gives CDR1 DFQATT, CDR2 SNEGSKA (reference sequence). This CDR3 is built from 12 residues. V was shortened by 3 bases and J by 6 bases, with 12 bases between the two germline ends. CDR3 in amino acids: CSASRVPGEQYF. As DNA, the CDR3 is TGCAGTGCTAGTCGGGTACCTGGCGAGCAGTACTTC.

This clonotype has a handful of counts. This chain connects TRBV15 to TRBJ1-1; the D gene is possibly TRBD1 (6 bases). V lost 1 base, J lost 3 bases, and 12 bases lay in between. Per germline, CDR1 LNHNV and CDR2 YYDKDF (reference sequence). The CDR3 contains 15 residues. CDR3 loop: CATSRGGGADTEAFF. CDR3 coding DNA: TGTGCCACCAGCAGAGGCGGGGGGGCGGACACTGAAGCTTTCTTT.